Below, 16 T cell receptor beta chains from the same sample are listed, as sequenced in a study of T-cell memory formation after mild COVID-19. From the 5' RACE reads, TCRdb called clonotypes with MiXCR, one entry per CDR3 protein. This table has 310,000 or so distinct CDR3 sequences, less than 20% appearing once. Sequences were obtained from PBMCs or a T cell subset sorted from them (not recorded which). The receptors here all came from a young man who had mild COVID-19 (a few samples of this study predate the infection). Cell type and time point are not known.

This clonotype has only a few counts. The J gene is TRBJ2-5, the V gene TRBV4-2; 9 bases are a match to TRBD2. This CDR3 has 15 residues. The V and J ends lost 3 bases and 4 bases, in that order; junction bases with no gene match: 6. Germline-derived CDR1 and CDR2 are LGHNA and YNFKEQ. The CDR3 here is CASSQGGGAVETQYF. CDR3 coding DNA: TGTGCCAGCAGCCAGGGCGGGGGGGCAGTAGAGACCCAGTACTTC.

The chain employs TRBV6-2 or TRBV6-3 and TRBJ2-1; D is possibly TRBD2 (5 bases). CDR3 length: 17 amino acids. With 6 bases removed from V and 0 bases from J, the gap between germline ends came to 18 bases. Germline CDR1 MNHEY, CDR2 SVGEGT. CDR3 DNA sequence: TGTGCCAGCAGCTCCTCGGGCGGGCTCGACTCCTACAATGAGCAGTTCTTC. Translating it yields CASSSSGGLDSYNEQFF.

The rearrangement uses TRBV9 and TRBJ2-2; 9 positions match TRBD2. V was clipped by 2 bases and J by 3 bases; unmatched bases: 11. The germline CDR1 and CDR2 sequences are SGDLS and YYNGEE. The CDR3 totals 18 residues. Here the CDR3 DNA reads TGTGCCAGCAGCGTCGGCGGGGGGGCGGTCCGTGACACCGGGGAGCTGTTTTTT. It specifies CASSVGGGAVRDTGELFF.

V and J are TRBV28 and TRBJ1-6; no clear D gene. Germline CDR1 MDHEN, CDR2 SYDVKM. The CDR3 runs to 15 residues. V was shortened by 7 bases and J by 5 bases, with 15 bases between the two germline ends. CDR3 amino acids: CASKPTQPNNSPLHF. The DNA of the CDR3 is TGTGCCAGCAAACCGACGCAACCAAATAATTCACCCCTCCACTTT.

The chain links TRBV20-1 to TRBJ1-2, with 10 nucleotides matching TRBD1. Germline CDR1 and CDR2: DFQATT and SNEGSKA (reference sequence). With 3 bases clipped from V and 4 bases from J, the junction kept 5 bases outside the gene matches. The CDR3 sequence is 14 residues long. CDR3 region: CSASRQGAFYGYTF. In nucleotides, the CDR3 is TGCAGTGCTAGCCGACAGGGGGCCTTCTATGGCTACACCTTC.

The chain recombines TRBV7-9 with TRBJ2-7; D is possibly TRBD1 or TRBD2 (5 bases each). CDR3 length equals 13 residues. Trimming left V 1 base short and J 6 bases short, with 10 bases between. Germline V gene sequence: CDR1 SEHNR, CDR2 FQNEAQ (reference sequence). The CDR3 loop reads CASSLGGTGEQYV. DNA for the CDR3: TGTGCCAGCAGCTTAGGAGGGACCGGCGAGCAGTACGTC.

Here the CDR3 DNA reads TGCGCCAGCAGCTTCACGGTCACCGGGGAGCTGTTTTTT. Protein sequence: CASSFTVTGELFF. This sequence joins TRBV5-1 and TRBJ2-2; no firm D call. The CDR3 runs to 13 residues. The V end was cut by 2 bases, the J end by 4 bases, with 6 bases between. Germline CDR1 SGHRS, CDR2 YFSETQ.

This chain links TRBV7-9 with TRBJ1-5; D is ambiguous. Germline V gene sequence: CDR1 SEHNR, CDR2 FQNEAQ (reference sequence). The V and J ends lost 1 base and 7 bases respectively, with 11 bases between them. CDR3 length equals 14 residues. CDR3 bases: TGTGCCAGCAGCTTAGGGTGGGGTGGCCAGCCCCAGCATTTT. Encoded protein: CASSLGWGGQPQHF.

This clonotype was found many times. The rearrangement uses TRBV14 and TRBJ2-1, with D perhaps matching TRBD2 (5 bases). The CDR3 sequence is 14 residues long. The germline CDR1 and CDR2 sequences are SGHDN and FVKESK. With 4 bases removed from V and 9 bases from J, the gap between germline ends came to 16 bases. This CDR3 reads CASSPRTSYGEQFF. In nucleotides, the CDR3 is TGTGCCAGCAGCCCCCGCACTAGTTACGGTGAGCAGTTCTTC.

This chain uses TRBV20-1 with TRBJ2-3; no reliable D call. Germline V gives CDR1 DFQATT, CDR2 SNEGSKA (reference sequence). The V gene lost 2 bases and the J gene lost 2 bases, with 8 bases spanning the gap. The CDR3 extends over 13 amino acids. CDR3 residues: CSARHTTTDTQYF. CDR3 DNA: TGCAGTGCTAGACATACTACCACAGATACGCAGTATTTT.

This clonotype showed up many times. The J gene is TRBJ1-5, the V gene TRBV12-3 or TRBV12-4; D gene ambiguous. The V gene lost 6 bases and the J gene lost 0 bases, with 15 bases spanning the gap. CDR3 size: 16 residues. The CDR3 DNA is TGTGCCAGCAGCCATGACGTTCAGGCTAGCAATCAGCCCCAGCATTTT. Amino acid sequence: CASSHDVQASNQPQHF.

This chain links TRBV6-5 with TRBJ2-2; 8 bases map to TRBD1. Germline V gene lookup returns CDR1 MNHEY and CDR2 SVGAGI. This CDR3 spans 14 amino acids. V lost 10 bases, J lost 6 bases, and 10 bases stayed unmatched. CDR3 region: CATTDREAAGELFF. CDR3 bases: TGTGCCACCACGGACAGGGAGGCCGCCGGGGAGCTGTTTTTT.

CDR3: CASSAGRDEKLFF. For the CDR3, the DNA is TGTGCCAGCAGCGCCGGACGGGATGAAAAACTGTTTTTT. This chain links TRBV9 with TRBJ1-4; D uncertain. Germline V gene sequence: CDR1 SGDLS, CDR2 YYNGEE. The CDR3 has 13 amino acids. V was clipped by 3 bases and J by 6 bases, with 9 bases between them.

In its sample, this clonotype was seen a few times. The chain couples TRBV20-1 to TRBJ2-5; the D is unclear. CDR3 length: 15 residues. V lost 1 base and J 2 bases, leaving 14 bases between the germline ends. In germline, CDR1 is DFQATT, CDR2 SNEGSKA (reference sequence). The CDR3 loop reads CSARVRPGPQETQYF. CDR3 nucleotide sequence: TGCAGTGCTAGAGTCAGACCCGGACCACAAGAGACCCAGTACTTC.

V usage is TRBV15 and J usage is TRBJ2-4; 9 nucleotides match TRBD2. The germline gives CDR1 LNHNV, CDR2 YYDKDF (reference sequence). The V gene end was trimmed by 0 bases and the J gene end by 4 bases; junction bases not matched to a gene: 7. This CDR3 is built from 17 residues. CDR3 coding DNA: TGTGCCACCAGCAGAGAAGGGCTAGCGGGACGTAAAAACATTCAGTACTTC. This translates into CATSREGLAGRKNIQYF.

This clonotype was counted ten times or more. The chain combines TRBV7-6 with TRBJ1-1, with D possibly TRBD1 on 5 matching bases. The CDR3 consists of 12 residues. Germline V gives CDR1 SGHVS, CDR2 FNYEAQ. V was pared by 1 base and J by 11 bases, with 11 bases between. The CDR3 DNA follows: TGTGCCAGCAGCTTAGGGGGGTTTGGCGCTTTCTTT. Its translation is CASSLGGFGAFF.